Listed below are T cell receptor beta chains from one sample, sequenced in a study of blood T cell repertoires in COVID-19. Libraries were prepared by immunoSEQ multiplex PCR; TCRdb keeps only in-frame clonotypes and omits some of them. Of 120,000 to 150,000 clones detected, approximately 78% appear once; the ten largest clones hold about 4.2%. Specimen: peripheral blood. The receptor set was obtained from an elderly woman with acute or convalescent COVID-19. CDR3s include the opening cysteine and the closing phenylalanine or tryptophan. Fields, in order: D gene, J gene, V gene, clone size, CDR3 length, CDR3 DNA, CDR3 protein. D genes are given only for firm matches. Clone size is shown for a subset of rows, as once, few, many or a class of expanded clone.

d_call: .
j_call: TRBJ2-7
v_call: TRBV7-8
clone_size: once
cdr3_length: 12
cdr3_nt: TGTGCCAGCAGCCCAATAAGCCACGAGCAGTACTTC
cdr3_aa: CASSPISHEQYF

d_call: .
j_call: TRBJ2-7
v_call: TRBV18
clone_size: .
cdr3_length: 14
cdr3_nt: TGTGCCAGCTCAGGGGGGACAGACTCCTACGAGCAGTACTTC
cdr3_aa: CASSGGTDSYEQYF

d_call: .
j_call: TRBJ1-3
v_call: TRBV5-1
clone_size: .
cdr3_length: 14
cdr3_nt: TGCGCCAGCAGCTTGGAACCGGGGGGAAACACCATATATTTT
cdr3_aa: CASSLEPGGNTIYF

d_call: TRBD1
j_call: TRBJ2-3
v_call: TRBV11-2
clone_size: .
cdr3_length: 17
cdr3_nt: TGTGCCAGCAGCTTAGTTTTTGGGACAGGGAACACAGATACGCAGTATTTT
cdr3_aa: CASSLVFGTGNTDTQYF

d_call: .
j_call: TRBJ2-7
v_call: TRBV12-3/TRBV12-4
clone_size: few
cdr3_length: 13
cdr3_nt: TGTGCCAGCAGTTCCTACCCTTATTACGAGCAGTACTTC
cdr3_aa: CASSSYPYYEQYF

d_call: .
j_call: TRBJ2-7
v_call: TRBV28
clone_size: few
cdr3_length: 11
cdr3_nt: TGTGCCAGCAGTTTCTACTACGAGCAGTACTTC
cdr3_aa: CASSFYYEQYF

d_call: TRBD1
j_call: TRBJ1-5
v_call: TRBV19
clone_size: .
cdr3_length: 14
cdr3_nt: TGTGCCAGTAGTATTGGGACAGGGTATCAGCCCCAGCATTTT
cdr3_aa: CASSIGTGYQPQHF

d_call: TRBD2
j_call: TRBJ2-2
v_call: TRBV24-1
clone_size: .
cdr3_length: 16
cdr3_nt: TGTGCCACCAGGGCTAGCGGGAGGATGAACACCGGGGAGCTGTTTTTT
cdr3_aa: CATRASGRMNTGELFF

d_call: .
j_call: TRBJ1-2
v_call: TRBV29-1
clone_size: .
cdr3_length: 14
cdr3_nt: TGCAGCGTTGTGGATGTGTGGGTTCAGGGTGGCTACACCTTC
cdr3_aa: CSVVDVWVQGGYTF

d_call: TRBD2
j_call: TRBJ2-3
v_call: TRBV6-6
clone_size: .
cdr3_length: 16
cdr3_nt: TGTGCCAGCAGGCGCGGGACTAGCGGGAGCACAGATACGCAGTATTTT
cdr3_aa: CASRRGTSGSTDTQYF

d_call: .
j_call: TRBJ2-7
v_call: TRBV4-1
clone_size: .
cdr3_length: 14
cdr3_nt: TGCGCCAGCAGCCAGCAGGGGAGCTCCTACGAGCAGTACTTC
cdr3_aa: CASSQQGSSYEQYF

d_call: TRBD2
j_call: TRBJ2-1
v_call: TRBV13
clone_size: .
cdr3_length: 17
cdr3_nt: TGTGCCAGCAGCTTAGAGGGGCCTAGCGGGATCTTCAATGAGCAGTTCTTC
cdr3_aa: CASSLEGPSGIFNEQFF

d_call: TRBD2
j_call: TRBJ2-7
v_call: TRBV5-1
clone_size: few
cdr3_length: 15
cdr3_nt: TGCGCCAGCAGCTCATTAGCGGGGGAGTCCTACGAGCAGTACTTC
cdr3_aa: CASSSLAGESYEQYF

d_call: TRBD2
j_call: TRBJ2-2
v_call: TRBV5-1
clone_size: .
cdr3_length: 16
cdr3_nt: TGCGCCAGCAGCTCCGGACTAGCGGGAAGAACCGGGGAGCTGTTTTTT
cdr3_aa: CASSSGLAGRTGELFF

d_call: TRBD2
j_call: TRBJ2-1
v_call: TRBV11-3
clone_size: once
cdr3_length: 16
cdr3_nt: TGTGCCAGCAGCTTAGTTTCCGCGGGGGGGCCACCTGAGCAGTTCTTC
cdr3_aa: CASSLVSAGGPPEQFF

d_call: TRBD1
j_call: TRBJ2-7
v_call: TRBV7-9
clone_size: .
cdr3_length: 12
cdr3_nt: TGTGCCAGTAACTCGGGACAGCTCGCGCAGTACTTC
cdr3_aa: CASNSGQLAQYF

d_call: TRBD1
j_call: TRBJ1-4
v_call: TRBV7-8
clone_size: once
cdr3_length: 13
cdr3_nt: TGTGCCAGCAGCTTGGAAAACAGGGGGAAACTGTTTTTT
cdr3_aa: CASSLENRGKLFF